This T cell receptor (beta chain) emerged from a study of Graves' ophthalmopathy and Graves' hyperthyroidism (dated by TCRdb to the late 2010s). A note on the overall study: Stable hyperthyroidism was defined as no progression to ophthalmopathy within 18 months of follow-up. After sampling, hyperthyroidism patients received methimazole starting at 30 mg daily, and ophthalmopathy patients received high-dose intravenous methylprednisolone. To explore V-J signatures that distinguish ophthalmopathy from hyperthyroidism, a discovery set of around 100 patients was enrolled, made up of some 41 with ophthalmopathy and some 60 with stable hyperthyroidism. An independent validation cohort comprised fewer than 20 hyperthyroidism patients and roughly 15 patients who later progressed from hyperthyroidism to ophthalmopathy. The study used TCR beta repertoire signatures to distinguish Graves' ophthalmopathy from Graves' hyperthyroidism and to predict progression to ophthalmopathy. In more than five hyperthyroidism patients, the T-cell repertoires found in thyroid tissue were compared with those found in blood. In total, under 150 blood samples were TCR-sequenced: 43 ophthalmopathy, roughly 80 hyperthyroidism and around 17 hyperthyroidism-to-ophthalmopathy patients.

The study at large found these results: In validation, the model predicted ophthalmopathy progression with 70.59% sensitivity and approximately 75% specificity; about a dozen predicted patients were CT-confirmed with GO in a median of around 6 months. Among expanded thyroid clonotypes with frequency above 0.001, most also showed up in blood, which suggests that blood repertoires may reflect the thyroid immune response. Ophthalmopathy was separated from stable hyperthyroidism by the 13-signature model with about 89% sensitivity and 81% to 84% specificity in cross-validation and with 80%/75% in the test set. No statistical method was used to set the sample size in advance, and the investigators knew which group each participant was assigned to.

The table lists this clonotype with a few counts. Its antigen is not yet known. No base qualities exist here, and no much larger clone lies one base off it. For repertoire sequencing, the TCR beta CDR3 regions were amplified from RNA transcripts. HTBI primers and the Qiagen OneStep RT-PCR kit were used in a first-round RT-PCR, which was followed by a second-round multiplex PCR, size selection and purification. Libraries were sequenced on an Illumina HiSeq2000 using paired-end 100 bp reads. The original pipeline was this. Reads were processed with SOAPnuke, discarding reads with adapters, uncalled bases, mean Phred below 15, or no exact constant-primer or identifier match. COPE v1.2.5 was used to merge high-quality paired reads. Unique nucleotide sequences were defined as clonotypes and aligned to IMGT TRB V, D and J references using MiTCR v1.1. The analysis was limited to V-J combinations with a frequency above 0.0001, which together covered roughly 99% of the repertoires. A TCR clonal expansion and chaos score per V-J combination was defined as the ratio of F50 clonal expansion to chaos observed in the TCRdist matrix. Features were reduced by Welch's t-statistics and random forest to over 10 V-J combinations, which fed a naive Bayes classifier. Thyroid-blood repertoire similarity was quantified with the Morisita-Horn index. TCRdb reprocessing: public reads trimmed at Q25 with fastp, clones called with MiXCR, in-frame beta chains kept. Every CDR3 protein is listed once, alongside the most common genes and DNA of its rows. The V and J calls shown here were made by TCRdb, not taken from the authors' results. The sample table shows over a million distinct CDR3 sequences, and less than 45% are seen once. Clones ranked in the top ten supply more than 9.5% of the sample.

The CDR3 spans 15 residues, from the cysteine through the phenylalanine. The sequence is cut down to CDR3 DNA, 45 bases in frame from base 1. V lost 1 base and J lost 5 bases; the stretch between them is 18 bases long. The germline V gene (reference sequence) provides CDR1 DFQATT and CDR2 SNEGSKA. Hyperthyroidism patients were newly diagnosed, were aged 18 to 65 years, and had a disease duration under 2 months. Anyone with other autoimmune diseases, uncontrolled infections, pregnancy or lactation was excluded from the study. Diagnosis relied on clinical symptoms, serum thyroxine, TRAb, thyroid ultrasound and orbital computed tomography. Total RNA was extracted using Trizol reagent, and RNA quality was checked on an Agilent 2100 Bioanalyzer.

The sample taken for sequencing was peripheral blood or thyroid tissue (not recorded which). The rearranged segments are TRBV20-1 and TRBJ2-7; the D gene is possibly TRBD1 or TRBD2, with 5 bases matching each. The TCR originated in an adult man with Graves' hyperthyroidism. CDR3 reads: CSARVPGPVGHEQYF. The base sequence is TGCAGTGCTAGAGTGCCGGGACCCGTGGGACACGAGCAGTACTTC.